These T cell receptor beta chains were read from a single sample in a study of T cell changes during pregnancy in multiple sclerosis. Data came from immunoSEQ multiplex PCR; TCRdb stores just in-frame clones and leaves some out. Here the sample spans about 80,000 clones, about 90% being singletons. Sequencing was performed on peripheral blood, taken before pregnancy. The receptors derive from a female donor with multiple sclerosis, enrolled in a pregnancy study. Both conserved end residues are part of each CDR3.

>14|TRBJ2-2|TRBV6-1
CASGPGQSSGELFF
>14|TRBJ1-2|TRBV19
CASSPGQGGYGYTF
>14|TRBJ2-2|TRBV28
CASISSVYTGELFF
>16|TRBJ2-3|TRBV5-4
CASSSAGTSGTDTQYF
>14|TRBJ2-7|TRBV4-3
CASSQSTGAYEQYF
>13|TRBJ2-7|TRBV28
CATGEGAPYEQYF
>15|TRBJ2-2|TRBV6-5
CASSYGQGLTGELFF
>16|TRBJ2-2|TRBV11-3
CASSIPGQGNTGELFF
>16|TRBJ2-2|TRBV2
CASSVDAQGDTGELFF
>13|TRBJ1-5|TRBV29-1
CSVETGVNQPQHF
>11|TRBJ1-1|TRBV27
CASMRANEAFF
>14|TRBJ2-7|TRBV10-1
CASSLRLGRYEQYF
>14|TRBJ2-7|TRBV19
CASSIRDRGYEQYF
>14|TRBJ2-5|TRBV2
CASSEGTGPETQYF